The clone carrying this T cell receptor (beta chain) turned up a few times. The antigen remains unidentified. Using a J-beta primer mix together with a sample-barcoded 5' primer, a second PCR was run for 7 to 11 cycles. A tag from a template-switch adaptor with 12 random nucleotides marked each cDNA molecule. MiXCR was run by TCRdb on the 5' RACE reads, yielding one entry per CDR3 protein. The sample has about 1.6 million distinct CDR3 sequences, around 36% seen once. This sample stems from a study of blood T cells in healthy people across ages. The sample, about 10 milliliters of peripheral blood, was drawn from each donor. The amount of total RNA extracted per sample was at least 5 micrograms. Trimming removed 4 bases from V and 4 bases from J, with 11 bases in between. In germline, CDR1 is MNHNS, CDR2 SASEGT. This CDR3 is built from 13 residues. Findings and caveats of the study: Changes in expanded clonotypes were possibly confounded, as the CMV status of donors was unknown.

The TCR comes from a woman in her twenties or thirties in good health. The chain joins TRBV6-1 to TRBJ2-7; tentative D call: TRBD2 (5 bases). The specimen sequenced was blood. CDR3 sequence: CASSGRSAYEQYF. CDR3 bases: TGTGCCAGCAGTGGGAGGAGTGCTTACGAGCAGTACTTC.